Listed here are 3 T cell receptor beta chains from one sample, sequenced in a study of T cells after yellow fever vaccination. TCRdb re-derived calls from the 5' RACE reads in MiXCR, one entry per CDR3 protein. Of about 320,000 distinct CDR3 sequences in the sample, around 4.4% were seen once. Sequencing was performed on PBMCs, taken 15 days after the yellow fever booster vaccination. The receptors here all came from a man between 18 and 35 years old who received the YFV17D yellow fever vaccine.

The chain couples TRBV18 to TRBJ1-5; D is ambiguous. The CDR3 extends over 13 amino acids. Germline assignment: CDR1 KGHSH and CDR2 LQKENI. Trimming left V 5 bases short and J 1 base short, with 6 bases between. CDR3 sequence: CASSKGSNQPQHF. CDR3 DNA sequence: TGTGCCAGCTCAAAAGGGAGCAATCAGCCCCAGCATTTT.

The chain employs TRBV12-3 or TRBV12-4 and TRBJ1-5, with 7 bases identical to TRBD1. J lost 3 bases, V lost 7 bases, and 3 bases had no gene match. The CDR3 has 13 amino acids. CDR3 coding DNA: TGTGCCAGCACGGGACAGTTCAATCAGCCCCAGCATTTT. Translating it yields CASTGQFNQPQHF.

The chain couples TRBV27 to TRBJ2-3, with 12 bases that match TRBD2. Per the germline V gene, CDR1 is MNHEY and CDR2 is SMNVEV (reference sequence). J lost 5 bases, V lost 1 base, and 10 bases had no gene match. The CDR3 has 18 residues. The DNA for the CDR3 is TGTGCCAGCAGTTTATTTTGGGCTAGCGGGGGGGCCGTAGATACGCAGTATTTT. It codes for CASSLFWASGGAVDTQYF.